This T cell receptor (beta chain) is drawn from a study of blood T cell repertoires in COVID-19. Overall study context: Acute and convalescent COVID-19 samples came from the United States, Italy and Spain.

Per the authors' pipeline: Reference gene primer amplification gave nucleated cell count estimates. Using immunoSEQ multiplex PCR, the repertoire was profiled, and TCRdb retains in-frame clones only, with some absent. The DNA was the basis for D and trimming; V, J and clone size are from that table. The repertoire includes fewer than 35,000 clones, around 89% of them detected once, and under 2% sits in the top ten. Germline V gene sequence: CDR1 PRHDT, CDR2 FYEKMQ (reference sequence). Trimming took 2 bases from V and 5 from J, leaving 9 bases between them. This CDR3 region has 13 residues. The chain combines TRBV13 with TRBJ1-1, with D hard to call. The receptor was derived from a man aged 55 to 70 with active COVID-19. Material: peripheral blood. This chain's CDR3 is CASSLRPGTEAFF. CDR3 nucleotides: TGTGCCAGCAGCTTAAGACCGGGAACTGAAGCTTTCTTT.